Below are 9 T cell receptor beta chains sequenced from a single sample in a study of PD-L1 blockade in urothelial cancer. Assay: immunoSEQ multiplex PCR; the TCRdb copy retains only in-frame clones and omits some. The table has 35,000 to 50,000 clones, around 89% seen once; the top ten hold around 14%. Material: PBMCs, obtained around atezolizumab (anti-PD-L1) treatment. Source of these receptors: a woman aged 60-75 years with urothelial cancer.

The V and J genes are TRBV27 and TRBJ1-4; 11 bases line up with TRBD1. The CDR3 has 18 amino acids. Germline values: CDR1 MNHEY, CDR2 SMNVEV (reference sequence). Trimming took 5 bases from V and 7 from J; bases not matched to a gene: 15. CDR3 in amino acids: CASSKWTGGSLGSEKLFF. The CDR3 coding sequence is TGTGCCAGCAGTAAATGGACAGGGGGCTCCCTCGGAAGTGAAAAACTGTTTTTT. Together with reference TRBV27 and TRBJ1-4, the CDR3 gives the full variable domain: EAQVTQNPRYLITVTGKKLTVTCSQNMNHEYMSWYRQDPGLGLRQIYYSMNVEVTDKGDVPEGYKVSRKEKRNFPLILESPSPNQTSLYFCASSKWTGGSLGSEKLFFGSGTQLSVL.

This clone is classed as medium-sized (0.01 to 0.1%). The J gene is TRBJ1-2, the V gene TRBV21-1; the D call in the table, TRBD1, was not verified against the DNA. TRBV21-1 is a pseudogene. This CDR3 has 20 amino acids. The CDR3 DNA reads TGTGCCAGCAGCACTAATCGACAAGGGGCTCGCGGCCCGTATAACTATGGCTACACCTTC. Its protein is CASSTNRQGARGPYNYGYTF.

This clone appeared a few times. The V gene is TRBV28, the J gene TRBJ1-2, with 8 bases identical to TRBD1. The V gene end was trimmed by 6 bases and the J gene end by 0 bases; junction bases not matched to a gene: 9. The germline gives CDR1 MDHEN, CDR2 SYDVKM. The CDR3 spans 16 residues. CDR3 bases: TGTGCCAGCAGATCCAACCCGGGACAGGCTAACTATGGCTACACCTTC. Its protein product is CASRSNPGQANYGYTF.

The CDR3 DNA is TGCGCCAGCAGACGGGGAACAGGGCCCTCCTACGAGCAGTACTTC. This encodes CASRRGTGPSYEQYF. The chain employs TRBV5-1 and TRBJ2-7; D is possibly TRBD1 (6 bases). Trimming took off 5 bases at V and 0 bases at J, with 15 bases between the two ends. The germline CDR1 and CDR2 sequences are SGHRS and YFSETQ. The CDR3 loop spans 15 amino acids.

In DNA form, the CDR3 reads TGCGCCAGCAGCCAAGATTCAGGGGTCGGGGCCAACGTCCTGACTTTC. Translated: CASSQDSGVGANVLTF. This chain joins TRBV4-3 and TRBJ2-6, with a possible D match to TRBD1 (6 bases). The germline gives CDR1 LGHNA, CDR2 YSLEER. V lost 0 bases, J lost 4 bases, and 10 bases lay in between. CDR3 length: 16 amino acids.

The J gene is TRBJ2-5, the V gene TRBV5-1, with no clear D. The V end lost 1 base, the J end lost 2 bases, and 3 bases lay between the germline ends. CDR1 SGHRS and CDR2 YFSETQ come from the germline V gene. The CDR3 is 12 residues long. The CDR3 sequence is CASSLSQETQYF. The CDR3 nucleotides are TGCGCCAGCAGCTTGTCACAAGAGACCCAGTACTTC.

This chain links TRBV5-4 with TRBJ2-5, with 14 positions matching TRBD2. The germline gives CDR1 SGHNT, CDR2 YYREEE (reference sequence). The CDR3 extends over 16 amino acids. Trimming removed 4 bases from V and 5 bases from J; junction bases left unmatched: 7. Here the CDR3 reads CASSTRLAGGRETQYF. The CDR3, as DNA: TGTGCCAGCAGCACAAGACTAGCGGGGGGGCGTGAGACCCAGTACTTC.

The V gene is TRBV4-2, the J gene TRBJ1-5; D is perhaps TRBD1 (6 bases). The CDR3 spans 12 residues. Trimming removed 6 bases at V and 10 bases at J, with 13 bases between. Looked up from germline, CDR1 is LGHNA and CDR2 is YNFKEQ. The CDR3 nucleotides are TGTGCCAGCAGTCAACGGACAGTCCCCCAGCATTTT. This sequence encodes CASSQRTVPQHF.

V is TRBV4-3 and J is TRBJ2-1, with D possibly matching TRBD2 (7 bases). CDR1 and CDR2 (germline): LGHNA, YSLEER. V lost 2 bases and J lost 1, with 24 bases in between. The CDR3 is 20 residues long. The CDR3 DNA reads TGCGCCAGCAGCCAACCTGGAGGGGGAGGGCCAATAAGGTCCTACAATGAGCAGTTCTTC. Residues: CASSQPGGGGPIRSYNEQFF.